Given below is one T cell receptor (beta chain) in context. What it binds is unknown. The data belong to a study of CD4+ T cells in melanoma. Whole-study results and caveats: Diverse differentiation states were reported for melanoma neoantigen-specific CD4+ T cells. CD8+ T cell, macrophage and B cell function reportedly correlated with neoantigen-specific CD4+ T cells.

Sequencing was performed with immunoSEQ multiplex PCR; in TCRdb, only in-frame clones are kept and a portion is missing. The sample includes approximately 110,000 clones, about 90% seen only once; the top ten take around 3%. Looked up from germline, CDR1 is LNHDA and CDR2 is SQIVND (reference sequence). V lost 7 bases, J lost 4 bases, and 8 bases stayed unmatched. This CDR3 comprises 14 residues. Sequencing was done on a sample of peripheral blood. This chain uses TRBV19 with TRBJ1-1, with 8 nucleotides matching TRBD1. The origin of this receptor is a human donor with melanoma. The CDR3 region is CASMGTGGSTEAFF. The CDR3 DNA sequence: TGTGCCAGTATGGGGACAGGCGGTAGCACTGAAGCTTTCTTT.